The entry below describes one TCR beta chain. The CDR3 extends over 14 amino acids. In germline, CDR1 is LNHDA, CDR2 SQIVND (reference sequence). Trimming cost V 1 base and J 3 bases; bases outside gene matches: 2. Repertoires were generated with immunoSEQ multiplex PCR, while TCRdb's copy carries only in-frame clones and drops some. The data show approximately 91,000 clones, roughly 72% seen once. These data come from a study of blood T cell repertoires in COVID-19. Study background: Sites across the United States, Italy and Spain contributed samples from acute and convalescent COVID-19. In each case, the material was cDNA or gDNA derived from T cells, B-cell-depleted T cells, or PBMCs.

The sample taken for sequencing was peripheral blood. The receptor was derived from a man aged 70-80 years with acute or convalescent COVID-19. V is TRBV19 and J is TRBJ2-7, with 8 bases identical to TRBD1. The CDR3 sequence: CASSIGGQGYEQYF. As DNA, the CDR3 is TGTGCCAGTAGTATAGGAGGACAGGGCTACGAGCAGTACTTC.